One sample yielded the 32 T cell receptor beta chains listed below, sequenced in a study of blood T cell repertoires in COVID-19. Sequencing used immunoSEQ multiplex PCR; TCRdb keeps in-frame clones, though not all of them. The table includes 200,000 to 250,000 clones, around four fifths detected once. Source material: peripheral blood. These receptors came from a man between 25 and 39 years old who had recovered from COVID-19.

V usage is TRBV7-9 and J usage is TRBJ1-1, with D perhaps matching TRBD1 (5 bases). Germline CDR1 is SEHNR and CDR2 is FQNEAQ (reference sequence). V lost 5 bases and J lost 11, with 15 bases in between. This CDR3 is 12 amino acids long. This CDR3 is CASSPTRGRAFF. The CDR3 DNA follows: TGTGCCAGCAGCCCTACCCGGGGGAGGGCTTTCTTT. The full variable domain, its missing parts supplied by reference TRBV7-9 and TRBJ1-1, is DTGVSQNPRHKITKRGQNVTFRCDPISEHNRLYWYRQTLGQGPEFLTYFQNEAQLEKSRLLSDRFSAERPKGSFSTLEIQRTEQGDSAMYLCASSPTRGRAFFGQGTRLTVV.

The genes are TRBV5-4 and TRBJ2-2; 9 nucleotides align to TRBD1. After removal of 4 bases from V and 5 bases from J, the junction contained 9 bases not matched to a gene. The CDR3 totals 16 residues. The germline V gene has CDR1 SGHNT and CDR2 YYREEE (reference sequence). CDR3 sequence reads: CASSPGGQGGTGELFF. CDR3 sequence (DNA): TGTGCCAGCAGCCCGGGGGGACAGGGCGGGACCGGGGAGCTGTTTTTT.

The gene calls are TRBV11-2 and TRBJ1-1, with TRBD1 identical over 10 bases. CDR1 is SGHAT, CDR2 FQNNGV, per germline. The CDR3 spans 16 residues. V was pared by 5 bases and J by 2 bases, with 8 bases of the junction left unmatched. The CDR3, as DNA: TGTGCCAGCAGCCTCCGGGGGACAGGGGTTAACACTGAAGCTTTCTTT. Amino acids: CASSLRGTGVNTEAFF.

The chain couples TRBV10-3 to TRBJ2-3; 10 nucleotides match TRBD2. The CDR3 is made up of 16 amino acids. Losses at the gene ends were 3 bases for V and 2 bases for J; bases not matched to a gene: 5. Looked up from germline, CDR1 is ENHRY and CDR2 is SYGVKD. The CDR3 DNA sequence: TGTGCCATCAGTGAAGAAGCGGGGGGGCCCACAGATACGCAGTATTTT. Translated, it gives CAISEEAGGPTDTQYF.

The chain combines TRBV11-2 with TRBJ2-2; TRBD2 matches 12 bases. CDR3 size: 19 residues. Looked up from germline, CDR1 is SGHAT and CDR2 is FQNNGV. V lost 1 base to trimming and J lost 3 bases; unmatched junction nucleotides: 9. The CDR3 nucleotides read TGTGCCAGCAGCTTAGGGCTCCTAACTAGCGGGGGGCACACCGGGGAGCTGTTTTTT. This codes for CASSLGLLTSGGHTGELFF.

The rearrangement links TRBV7-2 to TRBJ2-7; 10 positions agree with TRBD1. This CDR3 has 15 amino acids. V shed 6 bases and J 3 bases; nucleotides not matched to a gene: 8. CDR1 and CDR2 from the germline V gene are SGHTA and FQGNSA. CDR3: CASSYLGQGVYEQYF. The CDR3 DNA reads as TGTGCCAGCAGTTATCTAGGACAGGGGGTCTACGAGCAGTACTTC.

This clone came up once. The chain uses TRBV29-1 and TRBJ1-5; the match to TRBD1 covers 7 bases. The length of the CDR3 is 13 residues. With 6 bases clipped from V and 4 bases from J, the junction kept 6 bases outside the gene matches. CDR1 is SQVTM, CDR2 ANQGSEA, per germline. The CDR3: CSVTDRRNQPQHF. CDR3 nucleotide sequence: TGCAGCGTGACGGACAGGAGAAATCAGCCCCAGCATTTT.

The chain couples TRBV13 to TRBJ2-3; 12 bases line up with TRBD2. The germline V gene has CDR1 PRHDT and CDR2 FYEKMQ (reference sequence). The CDR3 contains 16 residues. V shed 4 bases and J 5 bases; nucleotides not matched to a gene: 7. CDR3 residues: CASSSTSGGPGDTQYF. In DNA form, the CDR3 reads TGTGCCAGCAGCTCGACTAGCGGGGGTCCTGGAGATACGCAGTATTTT.

The chain uses TRBV2 and TRBJ2-1; D is unclear. The CDR3 extends over 12 amino acids. Between the trimmed V and J ends, which lost 7 bases and 3 bases, there was a span of 7 bases. Per the germline V gene, CDR1 is SNHLY and CDR2 is FYNNEI. Written as DNA, the CDR3 is TGTGCCAGCAATACGGGCTACAATGAGCAGTTCTTC. Residues: CASNTGYNEQFF.

CDR3 DNA: TGTGCCAGCAGCTCTAACAGGGGTGAGCAGTTCTTC. Translating gives CASSSNRGEQFF. This chain connects TRBV13 to TRBJ2-1, with 7 bases that match TRBD1. Germline trimming cut 4 bases from V and 9 bases from J; bases unmatched to any gene: 3. The CDR3 runs to 12 residues. Germline V gene sequence: CDR1 PRHDT, CDR2 FYEKMQ (reference sequence).

The genes are TRBV2 and TRBJ1-6; 7 positions agree with TRBD1. The CDR3 is 13 residues long. Unmatched junction bases numbered 5, after V lost 8 bases and J lost 7 bases. CDR1 is SNHLY and CDR2 is FYNNEI in the germline V gene. DNA of the CDR3: TGTGCCAGCGGTCGGGACAGCAATTCACCCCTCCACTTT. This sequence encodes CASGRDSNSPLHF.

The rearrangement joins TRBV11-2 to TRBJ1-5, with unresolved D. This CDR3 has 13 residues. V lost 0 bases to trimming and J lost 6 bases, with 6 bases between them. The V gene's germline CDR1 is SGHAT and CDR2 FQNNGV. CDR3 sequence reads: CASSLERGQPQHF. The CDR3 DNA is TGTGCCAGCAGCTTAGAACGGGGTCAGCCCCAGCATTTT. Full variable domain (missing parts from reference TRBV11-2 and TRBJ1-5): EAGVAQSPRYKIIEKRQSVAFWCNPISGHATLYWYQQILGQGPKLLIQFQNNGVVDDSQLPKDRFSAERLKGVDSTLKIQPAKLEDSAVYLCASSLERGQPQHFGDGTRLSIL.

The chain carries TRBV19 and TRBJ1-5, with D perhaps matching TRBD1 (6 bases). This CDR3 spans 15 amino acids. V was shortened by 5 bases and J by 2 bases, with 13 bases between the two germline ends. Per the germline V gene, CDR1 is LNHDA and CDR2 is SQIVND (reference sequence). The CDR3 loop reads CASSDTGIGNQPQHF. CDR3 nucleotides: TGTGCCAGTAGTGATACAGGGATCGGCAATCAGCCCCAGCATTTT.

This chain connects TRBV27 to TRBJ2-7, with 13 bases fitting TRBD2. Unmatched junction bases numbered 10, after V lost 6 bases and J lost 5 bases. Per the germline V gene, CDR1 is MNHEY and CDR2 is SMNVEV (reference sequence). CDR3 size: 16 residues. The CDR3 DNA reads as TGTGCCAGCAGGGATAGACTAGCGGGGGGTTCCCACGAGCAGTACTTC. This translates into CASRDRLAGGSHEQYF.

Remarks on this clone: This may arise from a read error, as a much more abundant clone is one base away. The CDR3 sequence is CASSRSQEMNTETFF. DNA for the CDR3: TGTGCCAGCAGCCGCTCACAGGAAATGAACACTGAAACTTTCTTT. The chain links TRBV5-4 to TRBJ1-1; tentative D call: TRBD1 (5 bases). Germline CDR1 and CDR2: SGHNT and YYREEE (reference sequence). There are 15 residues in the CDR3.

The J gene is TRBJ2-7, the V gene TRBV11-2, with 7 bases identical to TRBD1. CDR1 and CDR2 (germline): SGHAT, FQNNGV. The CDR3 spans 12 residues. V shed 8 bases and J 2 bases; nucleotides not matched to a gene: 3. The chain's CDR3 is CASGTDTYEQYF. As DNA, the CDR3 is TGTGCCAGCGGGACAGACACCTACGAGCAGTACTTC.

V usage is TRBV9 and J usage is TRBJ1-4; no firm D call. Trimming pared 2 bases from V and 8 bases from J, leaving 10 bases between. The CDR3 has 13 residues. Germline values: CDR1 SGDLS, CDR2 YYNGEE. Written as DNA, the CDR3 is TGTGCCAGCAGCGTGGGCCCGGTGGAAAAACTGTTTTTT. Amino acids: CASSVGPVEKLFF.

The CDR3 DNA reads as TGTGCCAGCAGCTTTGCCTCGGACACTGAAGCTTTCTTT. This codes for CASSFASDTEAFF. V usage is TRBV5-8 and J usage is TRBJ1-1, with D unclear. There are 13 residues in the CDR3. Trimming removed 2 bases at V and 3 bases at J, with 8 bases between. Germline V gene lookup returns CDR1 SGHTS and CDR2 YDEGEE.

This sequence joins TRBV18 and TRBJ1-3; TRBD1 is a possible D gene (6 bases). V shed 5 bases and J shed 0 bases, with 11 bases lying between them. There are 15 residues in the CDR3. Germline-derived CDR1 and CDR2 are KGHSH and LQKENI. CDR3 amino acids: CASSSQGSSGNTIYF. CDR3 nucleotides: TGTGCCAGCTCATCTCAGGGGAGCTCTGGAAACACCATATATTTT.

This chain uses TRBV3-1 (or the pseudogene TRBV3-2) with TRBJ1-5; D not certain. The CDR3 runs to 12 residues. Deletions cut 2 bases from V and 7 bases from J, with 6 bases between. CDR1 is LGHDT and CDR2 is YNNKEL in the germline V gene (reference sequence). CDR3 residues: CASSQPGQPQHF. The CDR3 coding sequence is TGTGCCAGCAGCCAACCCGGGCAGCCCCAGCATTTT.

This sequence joins TRBV6-5 and TRBJ2-3; D perhaps matches TRBD2 (5 bases). This CDR3 has 14 amino acids. The V and J ends lost 8 bases and 1 base respectively, with 13 bases between them. In germline, CDR1 is MNHEY, CDR2 SVGAGI. The DNA for the CDR3 is TGTGCCAGCGACAAATCCGGGGGCACAGATACGCAGTATTTT. Encoded protein: CASDKSGGTDTQYF.

The chain couples TRBV5-8 to TRBJ1-2; D gene ambiguous. Deletions cut 0 bases from V and 2 bases from J, with 8 bases between. From germline, CDR1 is SGHTS and CDR2 YDEGEE. The length of the CDR3 is 14 residues. CDR3 sequence: CASSLAGKNYGYTF. DNA of the CDR3: TGTGCCAGCAGCTTGGCCGGGAAGAACTATGGCTACACCTTC.

The CDR3 is CASRSGSQPQHF. The CDR3 region has the DNA TGTGCCAGCAGGTCCGGTTCTCAGCCCCAGCATTTT. The gene calls are TRBV2 and TRBJ1-5; D is undetermined. The germline V gene has CDR1 SNHLY and CDR2 FYNNEI. Trimming pared 6 bases from V and 6 bases from J, leaving 9 bases between. The CDR3 is 12 amino acids.

The rearrangement joins TRBV5-8 to TRBJ1-2, with 8 nucleotides matching TRBD1. The CDR3 runs 14 residues. The trim removed 4 bases at V and 2 bases at J, leaving 4 bases unmatched. Germline V gene sequence: CDR1 SGHTS, CDR2 YDEGEE. This CDR3 reads CASSRTGTNYGYTF. The CDR3 DNA is TGTGCCAGCAGCCGGACAGGGACAAACTATGGCTACACCTTC.

This chain connects TRBV7-9 to TRBJ1-1; no reliable D call. This CDR3 region has 14 residues. CDR1 is SEHNR, CDR2 FQNEAQ, per germline (reference sequence). V shed 1 base and J shed 1 base, with 7 bases lying between them. CDR3 DNA: TGTGCCAGCAGCTTAGTACGGGGGAACACTGAAGCTTTCTTT. This sequence encodes CASSLVRGNTEAFF.

V usage is TRBV19 and J usage is TRBJ2-3; D not resolved. The germline CDR1 and CDR2 sequences are LNHDA and SQIVND (reference sequence). The CDR3 sequence is 15 residues long. Trimming removed 1 base at V and 0 bases at J, with 8 bases between. CDR3 sequence (DNA): TGTGCCAGTAGTATAGGGGCAGTCAGCACAGATACGCAGTATTTT. It yields the protein CASSIGAVSTDTQYF.

CDR3 bases: TGTGCCAGCAGCGTAGCGGCAGGATATAGCTCCTATAATTCACCCCTCCACTTT. Protein product: CASSVAAGYSSYNSPLHF. The rearrangement uses TRBV9 and TRBJ1-6, with D unresolved. The CDR3 runs 18 residues. The V gene's germline CDR1 is SGDLS and CDR2 YYNGEE. The ends were cut back, 0 bases at V and 0 bases at J, with 13 bases in the middle.

The rearrangement joins TRBV7-3 to TRBJ2-3; 8 nucleotides agree with TRBD1. The CDR3 contains 14 residues. From germline, CDR1 is SGHTA and CDR2 FQGTGA. V was clipped by 5 bases and J by 4 bases; unmatched bases: 5. The CDR3 spells CASSPPTGADTQYF. CDR3 in DNA: TGTGCCAGCAGCCCACCGACAGGGGCAGATACGCAGTATTTT.

The V gene is TRBV4-2, the J gene TRBJ2-2; TRBD2 is a possible D gene (6 bases). The CDR3 spans 14 residues. Germline values: CDR1 LGHNA, CDR2 YNFKEQ. Trimming shortened V by 4 bases and J by 4 bases, and 10 bases separated the two germline ends. The CDR3 nucleotides read TGTGCCAGCAGCCCCCGACTAGTCACCGGGGAGCTGTTTTTT. Translating it yields CASSPRLVTGELFF.

The gene calls are TRBV20-1 and TRBJ2-5, with D perhaps TRBD1 (6 bases). Trimming stripped 5 bases from V and 3 bases from J, with 7 bases between. This CDR3 contains 11 residues. Germline V gene sequence: CDR1 DFQATT, CDR2 SNEGSKA (reference sequence). DNA of the CDR3: TGCAGTGCTCACAGGGAAGAGACCCAGTACTTC. This translates into CSAHREETQYF.

V and J are TRBV7-3 and TRBJ2-3; D may be TRBD2 (7 bases). Germline V CDR1 and CDR2: SGHTA, FQGTGA. The CDR3 consists of 15 residues. Trimming cost V 5 bases and J 4 bases, with 16 bases left between them. The CDR3 protein is CASSPTGGGADTQYF. In DNA form, the CDR3 reads TGTGCCAGCAGCCCAACGGGGGGCGGGGCAGATACGCAGTATTTT.

V gene TRBV29-1 combines with J gene TRBJ2-5; 7 bases are shared with TRBD1. The CDR3 is made up of 14 amino acids. Germline CDR1 reads SQVTM; CDR2 reads ANQGSEA. The V segment lost 7 bases and the J segment 3 bases; nucleotides outside the gene matches: 11. The CDR3 DNA follows: TGCAGCGCCAAGAACCGGGACAGCAAAGAGACCCAGTACTTC. As protein: CSAKNRDSKETQYF.